This T cell receptor beta chain appears in the sequencing data of a study of blood T cell repertoires in COVID-19. Looking at the study overall: The samples span acute and convalescent COVID-19 from the United States, Italy and Spain. PBMCs, B-cell-depleted T cells, or T cells were the source of the cDNA or gDNA that made up the material.

As originally analysed: Estimation of nucleated cell counts was performed using reference gene primer amplification. Assay: immunoSEQ multiplex PCR; the TCRdb copy retains only in-frame clones and omits some. V and J calls and clone size are as listed in that table; D and trimming were resolved from the DNA. The profile shows about 300,000 clones, approximately 88% of them singletons. The CDR3 length is 15 residues. CDR1 and CDR2 from the germline V gene are MGHRA and YSYEKL. J gave up 2 bases and V 4 bases, and 4 bases lay outside the gene matches. V gene TRBV4-1 combines with J gene TRBJ2-3; 9 bases are shared with TRBD2. Sequenced input: peripheral blood. This clonotype originated in a woman in her 30s who had recovered from COVID-19. CDR3 in amino acids: CASSPTSGYTDTQYF. The CDR3 coding sequence is TGCGCCAGCAGCCCGACTAGCGGATACACAGATACGCAGTATTTT.